One and the same sample provided the 4 T cell receptor beta chains below, sequenced in a study of human T cells and chemical hapten exposure. MiXCR was run by TCRdb on the RACE reads, yielding one entry per CDR3 protein. The sample yields around 80,000 distinct CDR3 sequences, roughly 8.7% seen once. Time point reported: healthy volunteer bleed at 6 weeks. The study extracted total RNA from unfractionated whole blood. Sequenced sample: whole blood. These receptors originate from a male donor in good health. Some clones in this sample may be carry-over from other donors' samples.

The rearrangement joins TRBV10-2 to TRBJ2-7; D is perhaps TRBD1 (5 bases). Trimming removed 3 bases from V and 2 bases from J, with 8 bases in between. Germline assignment: CDR1 WSHSY and CDR2 SAAADI. This CDR3 spans 13 amino acids. Written as DNA, the CDR3 is TGCGCCAGCAGTGAAGAGACAGCCTACGAGCAGTACTTC. It encodes CASSEETAYEQYF.

The chain joins TRBV5-6 to TRBJ1-5; 8 bases are a match to TRBD1. V was pared by 2 bases and J by 2 bases, with 9 bases of the junction left unmatched. The CDR3 sequence is 17 residues long. The germline V gene has CDR1 SGHDT and CDR2 YYEEEE. The CDR3 loop is CASSFAPLTGGNQPQHF. CDR3 sequence (DNA): TGTGCCAGCAGCTTCGCCCCCCTGACAGGGGGCAATCAGCCCCAGCATTTT.

V is TRBV14 and J is TRBJ2-1; TRBD2 aligns across 9 bases. The junction had 13 bases not matched to a gene; V was cut back by 2 bases and J by 8 bases. CDR3 length: 17 residues. The germline V gene has CDR1 SGHDN and CDR2 FVKESK. Here the CDR3 DNA reads TGTGCCAGCAGCCAACTCTGGCGGGAGGGCCGACTCCATGAGCAGTTCTTC. This sequence encodes CASSQLWREGRLHEQFF. The full variable domain, with the rest looked up from reference TRBV14 and TRBJ2-1, is EAGVTQFPSHSVIEKGQTVTLRCDPISGHDNLYWYRRVMGKEIKFLLHFVKESKQDESGMPNNRFLAERTGGTYSTLKVQPAELEDSGVYFCASSQLWREGRLHEQFFGPGTRLTVL.

This clonotype was seen a few times. The chain uses TRBV11-2 and TRBJ1-4; D is unresolved. The CDR3 is made up of 15 amino acids. The V and J ends lost 3 bases and 0 bases respectively, with 8 bases between them. Per germline, CDR1 SGHAT and CDR2 FQNNGV. The CDR3 protein is CASSLGTATNEKLFF. The CDR3 region has the DNA TGTGCCAGCAGCTTGGGCACCGCAACTAATGAAAAACTGTTTTTT.